A single sample gave rise to the 8 T cell receptor beta chains below, sequenced in a study of blood T cell repertoires in COVID-19. Produced via immunoSEQ multiplex PCR; TCRdb's table is partial and in-frame only. Of 35,000 or so clones in the sample, around nine tenths were seen once. The material sequenced was peripheral blood. These receptor sequences come from a man aged 55 to 69 with active or convalescent COVID-19.

The sample holds one count of this clone. The chain uses TRBV5-4 and TRBJ2-5; D is perhaps TRBD2 (7 bases). Germline-derived CDR1 and CDR2 are SGHNT and YYREEE (reference sequence). The CDR3 consists of 14 residues. Trimming shortened V by 6 bases and J by 4 bases, and 16 bases separated the two germline ends. The DNA for the CDR3 is TGTGCCAGCACCCTCAGGGGAGGGCCAGAGACCCAGTACTTC. This gives the protein CASTLRGGPETQYF.

J is TRBJ1-2 and V is TRBV21-1; the D call in the table, TRBD1, was not verified against the DNA. TRBV21-1 is deemed a pseudogene. The CDR3 is 15 residues long. The CDR3 sequence: CASSRRDRDNYGYTF. In DNA form, the CDR3 reads TGTGCCAGCAGCAGACGGGACAGGGACAACTATGGCTACACCTTC.

This clone showed up just once. The chain recombines TRBV10-3 with TRBJ2-3, with 14 bases matching TRBD2. This CDR3 has 17 amino acids. Germline CDR1 and CDR2: ENHRY and SYGVKD. The V segment lost 4 bases and the J segment 4 bases; nucleotides outside the gene matches: 7. The CDR3 coding sequence is TGTGCCATCAGTGGTGAACCGGGACTAGCGGGAGCAGATACGCAGTATTTT. Amino acids: CAISGEPGLAGADTQYF.

This rearrangement joins TRBV6-5 to TRBJ2-1, with a weak D call TRBD2 (5 bases). Germline V gene data show CDR1 as MNHEY and CDR2 as SVGAGI. This CDR3 region has 13 residues. The germline V and J ends were trimmed by 10 bases and 9 bases, with 19 bases remaining between them. The CDR3 DNA sequence: TGTGCCATCGGGGTTCTCCAGGTCGGTGAGCAGTTCTTC. It encodes CAIGVLQVGEQFF.

The rearrangement joins TRBV5-1 to TRBJ2-1, with 14 bases fitting TRBD2. The V gene's germline CDR1 is SGHRS and CDR2 YFSETQ. Unmatched junction bases numbered 10, after V lost 4 bases and J lost 10 bases. This CDR3 spans 16 amino acids. Here the CDR3 reads CASSQTSGTSGGEQFF. DNA of the CDR3: TGCGCCAGCAGCCAGACTTCCGGGACTAGCGGGGGAGAGCAGTTCTTC.

The rearrangement joins TRBV7-2 to TRBJ1-1; perhaps TRBD1 as D (6 bases). The CDR3 totals 13 residues. Trimming cost V 3 bases and J 6 bases, with 11 bases left between them. From germline, CDR1 is SGHTA and CDR2 FQGNSA. CDR3 protein: CASSFRQVPEAFF. The CDR3 DNA sequence: TGTGCCAGCAGCTTTCGACAGGTCCCTGAAGCTTTCTTT.

CDR3 protein: CASSFTGGTDTGELFF. For the CDR3, the DNA is TGTGCCAGCAGCTTTACTGGCGGGACGGACACCGGGGAGCTGTTTTTT. The rearrangement joins TRBV7-2 to TRBJ2-2; D is perhaps TRBD2 (6 bases). Germline lookup yields CDR1 SGHTA and CDR2 FQGNSA. The CDR3 has 16 residues. The V end was cut by 3 bases, the J end by 3 bases, with 14 bases between.

The chain recombines TRBV3-1 (or the pseudogene TRBV3-2) with TRBJ2-5; 8 nucleotides line up with TRBD2. V shed 0 bases, J shed 1 base, and the junction held 4 bases outside the gene matches. Per the germline V gene, CDR1 is LGHDT and CDR2 is YNNKEL (reference sequence). The length of the CDR3 is 16 residues. Here the CDR3 DNA reads TGTGCCAGCAGCCAAGATTTAGCGGGGATCCAAGAGACCCAGTACTTC. Translated, it gives CASSQDLAGIQETQYF.